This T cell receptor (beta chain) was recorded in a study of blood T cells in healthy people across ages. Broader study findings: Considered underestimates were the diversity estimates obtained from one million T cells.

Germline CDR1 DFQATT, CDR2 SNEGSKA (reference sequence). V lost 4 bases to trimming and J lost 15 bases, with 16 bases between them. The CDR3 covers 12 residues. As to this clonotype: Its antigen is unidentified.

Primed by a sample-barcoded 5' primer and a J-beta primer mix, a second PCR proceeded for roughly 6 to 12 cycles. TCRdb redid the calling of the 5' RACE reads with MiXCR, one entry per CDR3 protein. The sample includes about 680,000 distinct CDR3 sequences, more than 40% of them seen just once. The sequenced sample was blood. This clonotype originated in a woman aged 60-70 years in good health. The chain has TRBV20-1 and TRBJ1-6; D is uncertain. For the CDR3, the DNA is TGCAGTGCTACATCATCGCCTGCCCGCCTCCACTTT. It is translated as CSATSSPARLHF.